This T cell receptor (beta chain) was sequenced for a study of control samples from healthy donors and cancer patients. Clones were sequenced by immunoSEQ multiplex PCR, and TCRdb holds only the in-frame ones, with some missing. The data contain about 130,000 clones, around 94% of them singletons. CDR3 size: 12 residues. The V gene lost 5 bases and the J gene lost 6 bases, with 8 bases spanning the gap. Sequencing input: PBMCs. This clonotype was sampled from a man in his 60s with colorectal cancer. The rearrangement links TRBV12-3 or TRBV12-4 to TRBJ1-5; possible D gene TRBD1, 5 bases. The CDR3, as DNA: TGTGCCAGCAGTCTGACAGTTCAGCCCCAGCATTTT. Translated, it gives CASSLTVQPQHF.